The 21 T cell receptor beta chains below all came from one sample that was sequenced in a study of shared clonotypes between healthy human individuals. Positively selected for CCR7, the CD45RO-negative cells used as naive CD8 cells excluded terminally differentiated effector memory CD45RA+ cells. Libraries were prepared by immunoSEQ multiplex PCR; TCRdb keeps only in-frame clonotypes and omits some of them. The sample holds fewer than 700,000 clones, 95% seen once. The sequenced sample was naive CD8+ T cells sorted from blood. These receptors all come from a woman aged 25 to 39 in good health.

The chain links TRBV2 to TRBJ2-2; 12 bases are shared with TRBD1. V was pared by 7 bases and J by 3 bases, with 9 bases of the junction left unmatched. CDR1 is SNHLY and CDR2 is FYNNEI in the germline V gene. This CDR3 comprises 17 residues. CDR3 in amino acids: CASMNGTGGIHTGELFF. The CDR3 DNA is TGTGCCAGCATGAACGGGACAGGGGGCATTCACACCGGGGAGCTGTTTTTT.

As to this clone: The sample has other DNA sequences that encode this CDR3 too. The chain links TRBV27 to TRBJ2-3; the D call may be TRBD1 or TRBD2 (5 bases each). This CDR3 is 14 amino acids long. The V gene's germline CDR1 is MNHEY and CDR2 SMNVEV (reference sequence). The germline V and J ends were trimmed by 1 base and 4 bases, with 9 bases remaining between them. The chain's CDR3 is CASSLLRGADTQYF. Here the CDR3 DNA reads TGTGCCAGCAGTTTATTGAGAGGGGCAGATACGCAGTATTTT.

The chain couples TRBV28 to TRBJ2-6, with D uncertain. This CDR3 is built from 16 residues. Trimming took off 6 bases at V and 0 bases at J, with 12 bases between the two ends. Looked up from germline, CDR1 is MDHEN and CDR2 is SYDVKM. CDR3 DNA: TGTGCCAGCAGATTAAGGCAATACTCTGGGGCCAACGTCCTGACTTTC. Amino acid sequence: CASRLRQYSGANVLTF.

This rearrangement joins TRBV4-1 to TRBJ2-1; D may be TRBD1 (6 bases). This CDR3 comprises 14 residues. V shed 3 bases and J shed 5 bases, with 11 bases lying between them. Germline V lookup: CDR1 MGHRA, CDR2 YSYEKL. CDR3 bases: TGCGCCAGCAGCCAGACAGGACAGAACAATGAGCAGTTCTTC. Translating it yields CASSQTGQNNEQFF.

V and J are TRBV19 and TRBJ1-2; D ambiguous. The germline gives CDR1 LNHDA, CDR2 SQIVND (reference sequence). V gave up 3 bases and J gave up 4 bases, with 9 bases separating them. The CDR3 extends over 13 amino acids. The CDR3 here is CASSITGSYGYTF. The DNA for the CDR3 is TGTGCCAGTAGTATCACGGGGTCCTATGGCTACACCTTC.

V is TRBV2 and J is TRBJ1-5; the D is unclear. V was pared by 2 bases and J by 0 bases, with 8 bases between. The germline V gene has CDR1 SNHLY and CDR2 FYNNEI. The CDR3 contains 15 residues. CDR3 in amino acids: CASSELTVSNQPQHF. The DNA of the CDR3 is TGTGCCAGCAGTGAACTGACGGTTAGCAATCAGCCCCAGCATTTT. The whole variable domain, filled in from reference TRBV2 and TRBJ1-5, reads EPEVTQTPSHQVTQMGQEVILRCVPISNHLYFYWYRQILGQKVEFLVSFYNNEISEKSEIFDDQFSVERPDGSNFTLKIRSTKLEDSAMYFCASSELTVSNQPQHFGDGTRLSIL.

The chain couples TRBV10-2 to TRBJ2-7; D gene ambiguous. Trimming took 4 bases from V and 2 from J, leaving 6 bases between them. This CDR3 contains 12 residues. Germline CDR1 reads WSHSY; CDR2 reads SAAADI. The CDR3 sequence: CASSGNAYEQYF. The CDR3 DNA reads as TGCGCCAGCAGTGGAAATGCCTACGAGCAGTACTTC.

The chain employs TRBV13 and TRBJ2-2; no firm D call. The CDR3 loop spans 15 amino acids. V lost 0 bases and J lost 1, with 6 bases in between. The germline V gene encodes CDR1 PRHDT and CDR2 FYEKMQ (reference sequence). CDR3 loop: CASSLGSGNTGELFF. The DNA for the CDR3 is TGTGCCAGCAGCTTAGGGAGTGGGAACACCGGGGAGCTGTTTTTT.

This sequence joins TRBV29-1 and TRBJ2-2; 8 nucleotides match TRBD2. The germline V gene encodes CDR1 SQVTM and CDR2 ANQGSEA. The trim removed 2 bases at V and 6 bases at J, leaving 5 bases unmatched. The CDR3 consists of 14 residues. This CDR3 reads CSVEPGLVPGELFF. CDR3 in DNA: TGCAGCGTTGAACCGGGACTAGTCCCCGGGGAGCTGTTTTTT.

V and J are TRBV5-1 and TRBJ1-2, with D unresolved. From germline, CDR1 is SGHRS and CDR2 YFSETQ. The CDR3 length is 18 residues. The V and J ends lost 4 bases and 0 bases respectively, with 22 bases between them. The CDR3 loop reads CASSRSRVGLLANYGYTF. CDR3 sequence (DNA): TGCGCCAGCAGCCGTAGTCGAGTAGGACTCTTAGCTAACTATGGCTACACCTTC.

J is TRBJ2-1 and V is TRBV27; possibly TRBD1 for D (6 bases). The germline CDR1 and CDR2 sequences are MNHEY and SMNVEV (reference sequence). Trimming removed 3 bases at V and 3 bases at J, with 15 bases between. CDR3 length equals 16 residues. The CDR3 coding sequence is TGTGCCAGCAGTTTGGTTTCAGGGGCCGGCTACAATGAGCAGTTCTTC. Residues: CASSLVSGAGYNEQFF.

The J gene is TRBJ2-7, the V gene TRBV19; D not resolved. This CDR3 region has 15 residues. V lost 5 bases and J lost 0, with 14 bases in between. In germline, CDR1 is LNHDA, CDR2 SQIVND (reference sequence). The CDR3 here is CASSASDDVSYEQYF. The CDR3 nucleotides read TGTGCCAGTAGTGCCTCCGACGACGTCTCCTACGAGCAGTACTTC. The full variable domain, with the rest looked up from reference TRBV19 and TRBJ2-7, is DGGITQSPKYLFRKEGQNVTLSCEQNLNHDAMYWYRQDPGQGLRLIYYSQIVNDFQKGDIAEGYSVSREKKESFPLTVTSAQKNPTAFYLCASSASDDVSYEQYFGPGTRLTVT.

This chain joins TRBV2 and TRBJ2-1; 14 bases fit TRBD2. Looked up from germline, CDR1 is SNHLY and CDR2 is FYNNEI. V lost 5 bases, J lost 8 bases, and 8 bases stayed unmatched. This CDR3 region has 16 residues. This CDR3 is CASSPGLAGEFDEQFF. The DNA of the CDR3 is TGTGCCAGCAGTCCGGGACTAGCGGGAGAATTTGATGAGCAGTTCTTC.

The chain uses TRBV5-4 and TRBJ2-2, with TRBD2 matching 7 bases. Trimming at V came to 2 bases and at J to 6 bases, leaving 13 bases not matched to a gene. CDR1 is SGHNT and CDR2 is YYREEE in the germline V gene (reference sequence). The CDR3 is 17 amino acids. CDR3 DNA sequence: TGTGCCAGCAGCTTTCTGGCGGGAGCTTCGATGGCCGGGGAGCTGTTTTTT. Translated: CASSFLAGASMAGELFF.

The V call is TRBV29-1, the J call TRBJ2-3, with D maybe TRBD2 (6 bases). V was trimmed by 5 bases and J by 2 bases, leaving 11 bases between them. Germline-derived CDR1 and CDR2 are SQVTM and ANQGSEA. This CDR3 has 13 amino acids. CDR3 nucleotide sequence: TGCAGCGTTCTCAGCGGGTACACAGATACGCAGTATTTT. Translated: CSVLSGYTDTQYF.

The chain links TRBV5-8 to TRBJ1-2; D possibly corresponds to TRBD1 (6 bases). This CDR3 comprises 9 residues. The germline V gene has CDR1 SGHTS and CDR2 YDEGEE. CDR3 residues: CRTAGVYTF. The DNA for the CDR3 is TGTAGGACGGCAGGGGTGTACACCTTC. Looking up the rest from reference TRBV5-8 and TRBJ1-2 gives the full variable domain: EAGVTQSPTHLIKTRGQQATLRCSPISGHTSVYWYQQALGLGLQFLLWYDEGEERNRGNFPPRFSGRQFPNYSSELNVNALELEDSALYLCRTAGVYTFGSGTRLTVV.

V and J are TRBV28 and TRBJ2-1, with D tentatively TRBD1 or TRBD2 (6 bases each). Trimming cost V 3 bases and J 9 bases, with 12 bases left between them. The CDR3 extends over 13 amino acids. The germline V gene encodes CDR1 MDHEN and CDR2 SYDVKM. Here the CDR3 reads CASSFRGQGEQFF. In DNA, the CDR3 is TGTGCCAGCAGTTTTCGGGGGCAGGGTGAGCAGTTCTTC.

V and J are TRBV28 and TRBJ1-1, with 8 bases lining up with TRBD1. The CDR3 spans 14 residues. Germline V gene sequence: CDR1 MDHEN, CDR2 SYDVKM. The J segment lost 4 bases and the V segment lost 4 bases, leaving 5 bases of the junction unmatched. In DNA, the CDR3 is TGTGCCAGCAGTTCGACAGGGGAGAGCACTGAAGCTTTCTTT. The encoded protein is CASSSTGESTEAFF.

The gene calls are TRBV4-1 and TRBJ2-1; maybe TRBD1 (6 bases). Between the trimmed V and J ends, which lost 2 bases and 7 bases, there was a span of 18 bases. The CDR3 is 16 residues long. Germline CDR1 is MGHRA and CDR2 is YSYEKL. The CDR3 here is CASSQRDTPLGNEQFF. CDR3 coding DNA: TGCGCCAGCAGCCAACGGGACACCCCTCTTGGGAATGAGCAGTTCTTC.

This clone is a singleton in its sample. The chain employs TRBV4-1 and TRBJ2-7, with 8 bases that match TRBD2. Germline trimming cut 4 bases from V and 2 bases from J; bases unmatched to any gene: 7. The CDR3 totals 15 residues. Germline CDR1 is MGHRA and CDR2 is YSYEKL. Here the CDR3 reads CASSPKLAATYEQYF. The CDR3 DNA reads TGCGCCAGCAGCCCGAAACTAGCGGCCACCTACGAGCAGTACTTC.

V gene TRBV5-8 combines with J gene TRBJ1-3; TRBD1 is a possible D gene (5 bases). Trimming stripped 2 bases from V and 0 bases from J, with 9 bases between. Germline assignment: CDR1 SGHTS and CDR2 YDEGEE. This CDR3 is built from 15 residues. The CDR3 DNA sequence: TGTGCCAGCAGCTTCCCTAGGGGCTCTGGAAACACCATATATTTT. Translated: CASSFPRGSGNTIYF.